The T cell receptor beta chain described here comes from a study of CD8+ T cells in alopecia areata. Study-wide findings and caveats: Scalp sequencing also captures normal skin's resident alphabeta T cells.

Extracted RNA was reverse transcribed, and the resulting cDNA served as sequencing template. The table came from immunoSEQ multiplex PCR; TCRdb's copy has only in-frame clones and leaves some out. The sample lists 120,000 or so clones; roughly 54% were seen once. Of note for this clone: The target antigen is unknown.

The sequences come from CD4+ T cells sorted from blood, collected at week 0. The receptor was isolated from a human donor with alopecia areata.

In DNA form, the CDR3 reads TGTGCCAGCAGAAGCGGCGGTAACCAAGAGACCCAGTACTTC. It is translated as CASRSGGNQETQYF. V is TRBV19 and J is TRBJ2-5; a weak D match, TRBD2 (5 bases). V shed 9 bases and J shed 0 bases, with 14 bases lying between them. The CDR3 length is 14 residues. The germline V gene has CDR1 LNHDA and CDR2 SQIVND (reference sequence).